This is a list of T cell receptor beta chains from one sample in a study of blood T cell repertoires in COVID-19. This table comes from immunoSEQ multiplex PCR, and its TCRdb copy is limited to in-frame clones, with some not included. The table includes roughly 52,000 clones, 82% detected once. The sequencing sample was made of peripheral blood. These receptors were taken from an older man with COVID-19, enrolled during active disease. Both conserved end residues are part of each CDR3. A D gene is named only where the DNA matches it firmly. Clone size, where shown, is once, few, many, or a class for clones that have expanded.

TRBJ1-1 | TRBD1 | NA | TRBV7-9 | TGTGCCAGCAGCGAAAGACAGGGGCCCCGGAACACTGAAGCTTTCTTT | CASSERQGPRNTEAFF
TRBJ2-3 | NA | NA | TRBV5-1 | TGCGCCAGCAGCTTGGGTTCTAGCGCATACACAGATACGCAGTATTTT | CASSLGSSAYTDTQYF
TRBJ2-6 | NA | NA | TRBV9 | TGTGCCAGCAGCGTTATAGACTCTGGGGCCAACGTCCTGACTTTC | CASSVIDSGANVLTF
TRBJ2-5 | NA | NA | TRBV19 | TGTGCCAGTAGATCGACGGAGCAGTACTTC | CASRSTEQYF
TRBJ1-5 | NA | NA | TRBV19 | TGTGCCAGTGGACAGAAAGATCAGCCCCAGCATTTT | CASGQKDQPQHF
TRBJ2-1 | TRBD1 | NA | TRBV30 | TGTGCCTGGAGTCAGGGGGGACAGGGGGCTAATGAGCAGTTCTTC | CAWSQGGQGANEQFF
TRBJ1-1 | TRBD1 | NA | TRBV9 | TGTGCCAGCAGCGTTACGGGACAGAGGAACACTGAAGCTTTCTTT | CASSVTGQRNTEAFF
TRBJ1-5 | TRBD1 | NA | TRBV24-1 | TGTGCCACCAGTGAGACAGGGACGAATCAGCCCCAGCATTTT | CATSETGTNQPQHF
TRBJ2-1 | NA | NA | TRBV5-5 | TGTGCCAGCAGCTTACTACCCCCAGCTGACAATGAGCAGTTCTTC | CASSLLPPADNEQFF
TRBJ1-2 | TRBD1 | NA | TRBV18 | TGTGCCAGCTCACCCTCGGACAGGGAAGGAGGCTACACCTTC | CASSPSDREGGYTF
TRBJ1-6 | TRBD1 | NA | TRBV11-2 | TGTGCCAGCAGCTTAAGGACAGGGAACTCACCCCTCCACTTT | CASSLRTGNSPLHF
TRBJ1-4 | TRBD1 | NA | TRBV5-1 | TGCGCCAGCAGCTTGGCCGGGACAGGGCCTGAAAAACTGTTTTTT | CASSLAGTGPEKLFF
TRBJ1-2 | TRBD1 | NA | TRBV20-1 | TGCAGTGCTAGTTCAGGGGGCAACTATGGCTACACCTTC | CSASSGGNYGYTF
TRBJ2-3 | TRBD1 | NA | TRBV4-3 | TGCGCCAGCAGCCAAGATGGGGTAGAGGGGGCCGTAACAGATACGCAGTATTTT | CASSQDGVEGAVTDTQYF
TRBJ2-1 | TRBD2 | NA | TRBV4-3 | TGCGCCAGCAGCCAAGACAGTTTCGCGGGAGGCAGCTCCTACAATGAGCAGTTCTTC | CASSQDSFAGGSSYNEQFF
TRBJ2-5 | NA | NA | TRBV6-1 | TGTGCCAGCAGTGAAGGGCCAGGGGAGACCCAGTACTTC | CASSEGPGETQYF
TRBJ1-1 | NA | NA | TRBV24-1 | TGTGCCACCAGTGATAGCGACTACACTGAAGCTTTCTTT | CATSDSDYTEAFF
TRBJ1-2 | TRBD1 | NA | TRBV27 | TGTGCCAGCAGTTCCGGGACAGGGATCTATGGCTACACCTTC | CASSSGTGIYGYTF
TRBJ2-3 | NA | NA | TRBV9 | TGTGCCAGCAGCCCGGGAGCTCGAACAGATACGCAGTATTTT | CASSPGARTDTQYF
TRBJ1-5 | TRBD1 | NA | TRBV9 | TGTGCCAGCAGCCCCGGGACAGGGGCGAGCAATCAGCCCCAGCATTTT | CASSPGTGASNQPQHF
TRBJ1-1 | NA | NA | TRBV30 | TGTGCCTGGAGTTCACAGGGAATCACTGAAGCTTTCTTT | CAWSSQGITEAFF
TRBJ2-7 | TRBD1 | NA | TRBV10-3 | TGTGCCATCAGTGAACAGGACAGGGAGTCCTACGAGCAGTACTTC | CAISEQDRESYEQYF
TRBJ1-2 | NA | NA | TRBV15 | TGTGCCACCAGCAGACCCGCCTCTCCGGGACTCCGGGACCATGGCTACACCTTC | CATSRPASPGLRDHGYTF
TRBJ2-3 | TRBD2 | NA | TRBV7-2 | TGTGCCAGCAGCCCCGGGGGGGCGGGGGTAGATACGCAGTATTTT | CASSPGGAGVDTQYF
TRBJ2-5 | TRBD1 | NA | TRBV3-1/TRBV3-2 | TGTGCCAGCAGCCGGGGGGACGGACAGGGGGCTCCGGAGACCCAGTACTTC | CASSRGDGQGAPETQYF
TRBJ1-5 | NA | NA | TRBV7-2 | TGTGCCAGCAGCTTAGTCGCAGGTCAGCCCCAGCATTTT | CASSLVAGQPQHF
TRBJ2-4 | TRBD2 | NA | TRBV5-4 | TGTGCCAGCAGCCCCCAGGGGCGGGAGGTCAGTGACATTCAGTACTTC | CASSPQGREVSDIQYF
TRBJ2-3 | TRBD2 | NA | TRBV18 | TGTGCCAGCTCCCCCCCGGGACTAGCAAAAGATACGCAGTATTTT | CASSPPGLAKDTQYF
TRBJ2-5 | NA | once | TRBV18 | TGTGCCAGCTCTGGTAGAGGGACCCAGTACTTC | CASSGRGTQYF
TRBJ1-1 | NA | NA | TRBV29-1 | TGCAGCGTACAGGGTAATATTATGAACACTGAAGCTTTCTTT | CSVQGNIMNTEAFF
TRBJ1-5 | NA | few | TRBV11-2 | TGTGCCAGCAGCTCCTCGGGAAAACAGCCCCAGCATTTT | CASSSSGKQPQHF
TRBJ2-2 | TRBD1 | few | TRBV7-3 | TGTGCCAGCAGCCCGGGACAGGTCACCGGGGAGCTGTTTTTT | CASSPGQVTGELFF
TRBJ1-1 | NA | NA | TRBV21-1 | TGTGCCAGCAGCCTAAGCCCGGACAGGGCCACTGAAGCTTTCTTT | CASSLSPDRATEAFF
TRBJ1-2 | TRBD1 | NA | TRBV6-5 | TGTGCCAGCACCCAGCCCCCCAGGGGGCACTATGGCTACACCTTC | CASTQPPRGHYGYTF
TRBJ2-5 | NA | NA | TRBV4-1 | TGCGCCAGCAGCCAAGCCTCGGGGGGCGGTGGCGAGACCCAGTACTTC | CASSQASGGGGETQYF
TRBJ1-2 | TRBD1 | NA | TRBV20-1 | TGCAGTGCTAGTGTACAGGGGGCGTCGAATGGCTACACCTTC | CSASVQGASNGYTF
TRBJ2-6 | TRBD2 | NA | TRBV7-8 | TGTGCCAGCAGCCCACCGGGACTAGATTTCTCTGGGGCCAACGTCCTGACTTTC | CASSPPGLDFSGANVLTF
TRBJ2-1 | NA | NA | TRBV18 | TGTGCCAGCTCACCGGACTCACCTCTCTACAATGAGCAGTTCTTC | CASSPDSPLYNEQFF
TRBJ2-5 | NA | NA | TRBV11-2 | TGTGCCAGCAGCTTAGTCCAGGGAGGTAGTCGGACCCAGTACTTC | CASSLVQGGSRTQYF
TRBJ2-7 | TRBD2 | NA | TRBV11-2 | TGTGCCAGCAGCCCGGGGACTAGCGGGGCCTACGAGCAGTACTTC | CASSPGTSGAYEQYF
TRBJ2-5 | TRBD2 | NA | TRBV9 | TGTGCCAGCAGCGTAGCCCCACTAGCGGGGCAGGAGACCCAGTACTTC | CASSVAPLAGQETQYF
TRBJ2-1 | NA | NA | TRBV19 | TGTGCCAGTAGTATAGGGGCGAGGGTCTACAATGAGCAGTTCTTC | CASSIGARVYNEQFF
TRBJ2-3 | TRBD2 | NA | TRBV11-3 | TGTGCCAGCAGCGCGGGACTAGCGGGGGGGCCCGATACGCAGTATTTT | CASSAGLAGGPDTQYF
TRBJ2-7 | NA | NA | TRBV5-1 | TGCGCCAGCAGCCTTACCGCCGGACACCTAGGAGACGAGCAGTACTTC | CASSLTAGHLGDEQYF
TRBJ2-6 | NA | NA | TRBV5-6 | TGTGCCAGCAGCTCCACAGGTGACGGGGCCAACGTCCTGACTTTC | CASSSTGDGANVLTF
TRBJ1-4 | NA | NA | TRBV19 | TGTGCCAGTAGTATGCAGGGAGGGGAAAAACTGTTTTTT | CASSMQGGEKLFF
TRBJ2-1 | NA | NA | TRBV4-2 | TGTGCCAGCAGCCCGTCCCGGGACTGGATCGATGAGCAGTTCTTC | CASSPSRDWIDEQFF
TRBJ2-3 | TRBD2 | NA | TRBV13 | TGTGCCAGCAGCGTATTAGCGGGAGGTACAGATACGCAGTATTTT | CASSVLAGGTDTQYF
TRBJ2-3 | TRBD1 | NA | TRBV2 | TGTGCCAGCAGTGCACAGGGGTGGGCAGATACGCAGTATTTT | CASSAQGWADTQYF
TRBJ2-7 | NA | NA | TRBV5-1 | TGCGCCAGCAGCCCCGCCCTTCAGGGATCCGAGCAGTACTTC | CASSPALQGSEQYF
TRBJ2-1 | NA | NA | TRBV5-1 | TGCGCCAGCAGCTTCGGACAGAACAATGAGCAGTTCTTC | CASSFGQNNEQFF
TRBJ2-3 | NA | NA | TRBV7-6 | TGTGCCAGCAGCACTAGCCCCAGTCGGGTAGCTGTAGATACGCAGTATTTT | CASSTSPSRVAVDTQYF
TRBJ1-1 | NA | once | TRBV7-2 | TGTGCCAGCAGCTCTGTGGGGGGGCGCACTGAAGCTTTCTTT | CASSSVGGRTEAFF
TRBJ1-2 | NA | NA | TRBV3-1/TRBV3-2 | TGTGCCAGCAGACAGGGTTTTTATGGCTACACCTTC | CASRQGFYGYTF